The 10 T cell receptor beta chains reported below all come from one sample, sequenced in a study of blood T cell repertoires in COVID-19. This table comes from immunoSEQ multiplex PCR, and its TCRdb copy is limited to in-frame clones, with some not included. The sample lists approximately 230,000 clones; about 79% were seen once. Sequenced sample: peripheral blood. All receptors derive from a man older than 75 with acute or convalescent COVID-19.

This sequence joins TRBV14 and TRBJ1-3; D unresolved. CDR3 length: 13 amino acids. Trimming took off 4 bases at V and 4 bases at J, with 8 bases between the two ends. Germline CDR1 and CDR2: SGHDN and FVKESK. In DNA form, the CDR3 reads TGTGCCAGCAGCCCTAGACCAGGAAACACCATATATTTT. This sequence encodes CASSPRPGNTIYF.

V gene TRBV3-1 (or the pseudogene TRBV3-2) combines with J gene TRBJ2-5; TRBD1 matches at 7 bases. This CDR3 comprises 14 residues. V lost 3 bases to trimming and J lost 2 bases; unmatched junction nucleotides: 3. Per the germline V gene, CDR1 is LGHDT and CDR2 is YNNKEL (reference sequence). The CDR3 DNA reads TGTGCCAGCAGCCAGAGGGGGCTGCAAGAGACCCAGTACTTC. Translating it yields CASSQRGLQETQYF.

This chain connects TRBV6-1 to TRBJ2-4; 16 bases match TRBD2. The V segment lost 4 bases and the J segment 9 bases; nucleotides outside the gene matches: 15. The CDR3 has 19 amino acids. Germline V CDR1 and CDR2: MNHNS, SASEGT. The CDR3 loop reads CASSVGLWGTSGRAGIQYF. The CDR3 region has the DNA TGTGCCAGCAGTGTAGGGTTGTGGGGGACTAGCGGGAGGGCAGGCATTCAGTACTTC.

This chain connects TRBV20-1 to TRBJ2-3; D may be TRBD2 (6 bases). Germline loops: CDR1 DFQATT, CDR2 SNEGSKA (reference sequence). V was pared by 4 bases and J by 6 bases, with 20 bases between. The CDR3 loop spans 15 amino acids. This chain's CDR3 is CSAIEFGGAADTQYF. The CDR3 bases are TGCAGTGCTATTGAGTTTGGCGGGGCCGCGGATACGCAGTATTTT.

This clone has a handful of counts. The V gene is TRBV28, the J gene TRBJ1-6, with D possibly TRBD1 on 6 matching bases. This CDR3 region has 14 residues. Trimming took 6 bases from V and 8 from J, leaving 14 bases between them. The germline V gene has CDR1 MDHEN and CDR2 SYDVKM. CDR3 in amino acids: CASSWGRFDSPLHF. Here the CDR3 DNA reads TGTGCCAGCAGCTGGGGGCGCTTCGATTCACCCCTCCACTTT.

This chain joins TRBV5-1 and TRBJ2-3, with D maybe TRBD1 (5 bases). From germline, CDR1 is SGHRS and CDR2 YFSETQ. The CDR3 sequence is 16 residues long. V was pared by 0 bases and J by 2 bases, with 13 bases between. CDR3 amino acids: CASSLVRTKNTDTQYF. The CDR3 region has the DNA TGCGCCAGCAGCTTGGTGCGGACAAAAAACACAGATACGCAGTATTTT.

The chain combines TRBV6-7 with TRBJ2-2, with TRBD2 identical over 7 bases. TRBV6-7 is designated an ORF whose function remains uncertain. CDR3 length: 16 amino acids. V trimming: 4 bases; J trimming: 3 bases; junction bases outside the gene matches: 8. This CDR3 reads CASSFTSALYTGELFF. CDR3 bases: TGTGCCAGCAGTTTTACTAGCGCCCTTTACACCGGGGAGCTGTTTTTT.

V usage is TRBV6-4 and J usage is TRBJ2-1, with a weak D call TRBD2 (7 bases). Germline loops: CDR1 MRHNA, CDR2 SNTAGT. Trimming left V 5 bases short and J 2 bases short, with 13 bases between. This CDR3 has 15 residues. Written as DNA, the CDR3 is TGTGCCAGCAGTCAGGAGGGGGGGACCTACAATGAGCAGTTCTTC. Translation: CASSQEGGTYNEQFF.

The chain employs TRBV3-1 (or the pseudogene TRBV3-2) and TRBJ2-3, with 7 nucleotides matching TRBD1. The CDR3 totals 14 residues. Trimming at V came to 3 bases and at J to 2 bases, leaving 2 bases not matched to a gene. Germline V gives CDR1 LGHDT, CDR2 YNNKEL (reference sequence). CDR3 loop: CASSQTGPTDTQYF. CDR3 sequence (DNA): TGTGCCAGCAGCCAGACAGGGCCCACAGATACGCAGTATTTT.

The chain links TRBV5-5 to TRBJ1-4, with D tentatively TRBD1 (6 bases). Between the trimmed V and J ends, which lost 4 bases and 7 bases, there was a span of 17 bases. In germline, CDR1 is SGHKS, CDR2 YYEKEE (reference sequence). CDR3 length: 15 residues. The CDR3, as DNA: TGTGCCAGCAGCCCCCAGGGGTTTGGAATTGAAAAACTGTTTTTT. Translated, it gives CASSPQGFGIEKLFF.